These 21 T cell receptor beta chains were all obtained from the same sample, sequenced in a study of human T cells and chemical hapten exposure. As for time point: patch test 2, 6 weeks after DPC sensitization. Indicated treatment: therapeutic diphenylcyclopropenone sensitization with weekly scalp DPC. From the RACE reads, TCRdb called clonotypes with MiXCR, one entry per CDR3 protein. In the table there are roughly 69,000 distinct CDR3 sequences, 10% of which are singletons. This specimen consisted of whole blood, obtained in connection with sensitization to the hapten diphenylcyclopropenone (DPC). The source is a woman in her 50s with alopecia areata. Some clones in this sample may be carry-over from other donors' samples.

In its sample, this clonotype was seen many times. For the CDR3, the DNA is TGTGCCAGTAGTATAAGCGACGGTGTGGCTGAAGCTTTCTTT. Its translation is CASSISDGVAEAFF. The gene calls are TRBV19 and TRBJ1-1; the D is unclear. Deletions cut 2 bases from V and 6 bases from J, with 13 bases between. This CDR3 comprises 14 residues. The germline CDR1 and CDR2 sequences are LNHDA and SQIVND (reference sequence).

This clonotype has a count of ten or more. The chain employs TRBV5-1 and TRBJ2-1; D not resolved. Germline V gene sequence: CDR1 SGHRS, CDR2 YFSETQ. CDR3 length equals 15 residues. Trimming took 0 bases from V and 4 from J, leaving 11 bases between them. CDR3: CASSLEGLPYNEQFF. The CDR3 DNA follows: TGCGCCAGCAGCTTGGAGGGATTACCGTACAATGAGCAGTTCTTC.

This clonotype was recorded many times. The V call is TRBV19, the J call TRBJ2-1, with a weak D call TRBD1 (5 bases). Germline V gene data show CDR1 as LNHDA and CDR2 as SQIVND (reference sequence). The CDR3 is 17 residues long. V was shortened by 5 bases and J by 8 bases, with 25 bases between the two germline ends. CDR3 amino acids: CASSLPRAGPRADEQFF. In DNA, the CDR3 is TGTGCCAGTAGTTTACCCCGAGCAGGTCCCAGGGCCGATGAGCAGTTCTTC.

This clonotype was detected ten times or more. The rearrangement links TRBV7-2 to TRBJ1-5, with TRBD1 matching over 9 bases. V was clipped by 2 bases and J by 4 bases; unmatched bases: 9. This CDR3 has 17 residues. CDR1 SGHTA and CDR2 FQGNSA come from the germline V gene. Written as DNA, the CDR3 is TGTGCCAGCAGCTTATTTTGGACAGGGGAAGAGAATCAGCCCCAGCATTTT. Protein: CASSLFWTGEENQPQHF.

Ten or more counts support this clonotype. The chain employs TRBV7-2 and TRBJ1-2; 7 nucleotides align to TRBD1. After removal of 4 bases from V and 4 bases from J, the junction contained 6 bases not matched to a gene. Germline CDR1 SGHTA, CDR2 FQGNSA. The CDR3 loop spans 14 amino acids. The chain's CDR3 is CASSSPDRAYGYTF. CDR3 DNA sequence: TGTGCCAGCAGCTCCCCCGACAGGGCCTATGGCTACACCTTC.

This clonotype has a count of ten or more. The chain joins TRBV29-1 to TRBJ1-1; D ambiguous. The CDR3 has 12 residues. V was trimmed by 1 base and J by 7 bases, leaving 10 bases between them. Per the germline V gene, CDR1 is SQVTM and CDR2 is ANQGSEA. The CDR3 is CSVEGSLIEAFF. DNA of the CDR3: TGCAGCGTTGAAGGATCCTTGATTGAAGCTTTCTTT. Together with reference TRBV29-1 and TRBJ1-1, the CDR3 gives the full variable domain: SAVISQKPSRDICQRGTSLTIQCQVDSQVTMMFWYRQQPGQSLTLIATANQGSEATYESGFVIDKFPISRPNLTFSTLTVSNMSPEDSSIYLCSVEGSLIEAFFGQGTRLTVV.

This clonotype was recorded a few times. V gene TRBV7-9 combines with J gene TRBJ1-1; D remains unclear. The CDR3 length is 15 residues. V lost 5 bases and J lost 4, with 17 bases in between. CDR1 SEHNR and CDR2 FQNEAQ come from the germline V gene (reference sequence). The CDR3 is CASSPLSVAGTEAFF. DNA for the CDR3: TGTGCCAGCAGCCCCCTGTCCGTCGCCGGCACTGAAGCTTTCTTT. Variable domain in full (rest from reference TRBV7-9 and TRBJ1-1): DTGVSQNPRHKITKRGQNVTFRCDPISEHNRLYWYRQTLGQGPEFLTYFQNEAQLEKSRLLSDRFSAERPKGSFSTLEIQRTEQGDSAMYLCASSPLSVAGTEAFFGQGTRLTVV.

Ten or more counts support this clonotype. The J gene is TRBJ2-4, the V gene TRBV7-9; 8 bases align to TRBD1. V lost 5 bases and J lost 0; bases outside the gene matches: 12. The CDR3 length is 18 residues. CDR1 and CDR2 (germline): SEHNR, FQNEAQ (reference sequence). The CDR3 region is CASSPRTGTILAKNIQYF. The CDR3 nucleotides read TGTGCCAGCAGCCCGAGGACAGGGACCATACTAGCCAAAAACATTCAGTACTTC. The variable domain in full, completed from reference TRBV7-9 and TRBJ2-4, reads DTGVSQNPRHKITKRGQNVTFRCDPISEHNRLYWYRQTLGQGPEFLTYFQNEAQLEKSRLLSDRFSAERPKGSFSTLEIQRTEQGDSAMYLCASSPRTGTILAKNIQYFGAGTRLSVL.

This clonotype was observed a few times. CDR3 sequence reads: CASSMRDAYYGYTF. In DNA form, the CDR3 reads TGTGCCAGTAGTATGAGAGACGCCTACTATGGCTACACCTTC. The chain has TRBV19 and TRBJ1-2; D is undetermined. The CDR3 length is 14 residues. Trimming removed 3 bases from V and 3 bases from J, with 11 bases in between. From germline, CDR1 is LNHDA and CDR2 SQIVND (reference sequence). The full variable domain, in which reference TRBV19 and TRBJ1-2 provide the parts outside the CDR3, is DGGITQSPKYLFRKEGQNVTLSCEQNLNHDAMYWYRQDPGQGLRLIYYSQIVNDFQKGDIAEGYSVSREKKESFPLTVTSAQKNPTAFYLCASSMRDAYYGYTFGSGTRLTVV.

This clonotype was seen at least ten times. The CDR3 region has the DNA TGTGCCAGCAGTGAAGCGACAGGGGACTATGGCTACACCTTC. Protein: CASSEATGDYGYTF. V is TRBV2 and J is TRBJ1-2, with 8 bases lining up with TRBD1. V lost 0 bases, J lost 3 bases, and 0 bases stayed unmatched. The CDR3 totals 14 residues. The germline gives CDR1 SNHLY, CDR2 FYNNEI.

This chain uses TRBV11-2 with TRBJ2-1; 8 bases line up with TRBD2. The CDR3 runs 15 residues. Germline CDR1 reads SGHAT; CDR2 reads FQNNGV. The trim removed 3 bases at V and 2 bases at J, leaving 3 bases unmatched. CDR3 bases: TGTGCCAGCAGCTTCGGACTAGCCACCTACAATGAGCAGTTCTTC. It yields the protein CASSFGLATYNEQFF.

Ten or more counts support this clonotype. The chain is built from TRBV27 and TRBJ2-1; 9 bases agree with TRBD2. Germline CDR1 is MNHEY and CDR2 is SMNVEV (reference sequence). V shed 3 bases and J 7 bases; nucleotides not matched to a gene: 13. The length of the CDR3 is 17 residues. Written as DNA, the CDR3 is TGTGCCAGCAGTTTTGCCTCGAGTAGCGGGAGTACAAATGAGCAGTTCTTC. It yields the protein CASSFASSSGSTNEQFF.

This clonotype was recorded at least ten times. The DNA of the CDR3 is TGTGCCAGCGGTCCAGGGGGGGATCAGCCCCAGCATTTT. It encodes CASGPGGDQPQHF. The rearrangement joins TRBV12-3 or TRBV12-4 to TRBJ1-5, with TRBD1 identical over 7 bases. There are 13 residues in the CDR3. Trimming took 8 bases from V and 5 from J; bases not matched to a gene: 6.

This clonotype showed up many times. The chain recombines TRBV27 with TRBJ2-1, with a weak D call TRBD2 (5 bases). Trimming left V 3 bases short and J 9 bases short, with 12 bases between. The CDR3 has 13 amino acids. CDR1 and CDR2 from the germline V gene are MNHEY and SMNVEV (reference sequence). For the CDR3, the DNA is TGTGCCAGCAGTTTTTACGGAGGATCTGAGCAGTTCTTC. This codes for CASSFYGGSEQFF.

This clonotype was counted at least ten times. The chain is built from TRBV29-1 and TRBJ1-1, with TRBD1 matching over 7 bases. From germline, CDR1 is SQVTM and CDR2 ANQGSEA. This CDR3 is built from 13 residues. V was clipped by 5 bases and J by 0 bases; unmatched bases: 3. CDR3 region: CSVWDSMNTEAFF. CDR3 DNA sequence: TGCAGCGTTTGGGACAGCATGAACACTGAAGCTTTCTTT.

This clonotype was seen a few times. Here the CDR3 DNA reads TGTGCCAGCAGTGATGGGCAAAGCTATGGCTACACCTTC. Translated, it gives CASSDGQSYGYTF. The chain links TRBV2 to TRBJ1-2, with no clear D. The CDR3 loop spans 13 amino acids. V gave up 3 bases and J gave up 4 bases, with 9 bases separating them. In germline, CDR1 is SNHLY, CDR2 FYNNEI.

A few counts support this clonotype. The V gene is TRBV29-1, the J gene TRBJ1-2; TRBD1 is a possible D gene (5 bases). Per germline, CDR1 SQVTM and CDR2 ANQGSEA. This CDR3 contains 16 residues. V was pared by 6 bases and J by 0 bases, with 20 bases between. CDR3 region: CSVAYRGTRANYGYTF. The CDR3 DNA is TGCAGCGTCGCCTACCGAGGGACCAGAGCTAACTATGGCTACACCTTC.

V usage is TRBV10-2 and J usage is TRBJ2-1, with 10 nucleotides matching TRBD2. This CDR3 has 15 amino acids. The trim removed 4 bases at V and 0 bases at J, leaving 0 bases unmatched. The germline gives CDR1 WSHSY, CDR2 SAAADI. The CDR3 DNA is TGCGCCAGCAGTGGACTAGCGGGCTCCTACAATGAGCAGTTCTTC. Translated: CASSGLAGSYNEQFF.

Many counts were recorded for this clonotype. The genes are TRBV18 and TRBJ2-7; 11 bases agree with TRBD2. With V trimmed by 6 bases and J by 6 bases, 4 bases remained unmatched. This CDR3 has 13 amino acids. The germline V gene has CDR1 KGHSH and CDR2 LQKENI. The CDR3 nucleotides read TGTGCCAGCTCCCCCGGACTAGCGGGCGAGCAGTACTTC. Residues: CASSPGLAGEQYF.

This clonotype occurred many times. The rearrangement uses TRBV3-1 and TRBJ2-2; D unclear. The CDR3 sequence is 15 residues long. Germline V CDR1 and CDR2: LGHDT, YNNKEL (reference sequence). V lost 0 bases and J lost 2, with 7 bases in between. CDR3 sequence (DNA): TGTGCCAGCAGCCAAGACATCTCCAACACCGGGGAGCTGTTTTTT. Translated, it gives CASSQDISNTGELFF.

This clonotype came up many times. Written as DNA, the CDR3 is TGCAGCGTTGGAGGGGTCCGCACTGAAGCTTTCTTT. This codes for CSVGGVRTEAFF. The chain recombines TRBV29-1 with TRBJ1-1, with D tentatively TRBD1 (5 bases). The V and J ends lost 4 bases and 4 bases respectively, with 10 bases between them. Looked up from germline, CDR1 is SQVTM and CDR2 is ANQGSEA. The CDR3 covers 12 residues.